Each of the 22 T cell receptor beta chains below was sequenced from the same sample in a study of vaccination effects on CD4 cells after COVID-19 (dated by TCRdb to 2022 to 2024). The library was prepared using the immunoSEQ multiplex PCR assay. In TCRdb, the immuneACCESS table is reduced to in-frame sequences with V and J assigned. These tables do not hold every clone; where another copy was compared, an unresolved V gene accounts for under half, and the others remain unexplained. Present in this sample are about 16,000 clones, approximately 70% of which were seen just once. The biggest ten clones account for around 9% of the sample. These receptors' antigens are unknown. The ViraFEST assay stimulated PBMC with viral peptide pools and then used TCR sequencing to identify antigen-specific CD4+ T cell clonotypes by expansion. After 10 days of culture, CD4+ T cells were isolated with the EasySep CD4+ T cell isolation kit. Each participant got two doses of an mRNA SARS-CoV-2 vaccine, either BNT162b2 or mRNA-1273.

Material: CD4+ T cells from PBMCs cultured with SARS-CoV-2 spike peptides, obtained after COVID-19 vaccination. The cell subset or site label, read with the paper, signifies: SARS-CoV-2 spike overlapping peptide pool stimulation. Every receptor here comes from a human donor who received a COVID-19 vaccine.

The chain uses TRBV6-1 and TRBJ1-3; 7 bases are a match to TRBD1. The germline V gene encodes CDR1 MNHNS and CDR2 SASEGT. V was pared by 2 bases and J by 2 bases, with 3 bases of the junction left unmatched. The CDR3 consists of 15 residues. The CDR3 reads CASSELGTAGNTIYF. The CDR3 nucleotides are TGTGCCAGCAGTGAATTGGGGACAGCTGGAAACACCATATATTTT.

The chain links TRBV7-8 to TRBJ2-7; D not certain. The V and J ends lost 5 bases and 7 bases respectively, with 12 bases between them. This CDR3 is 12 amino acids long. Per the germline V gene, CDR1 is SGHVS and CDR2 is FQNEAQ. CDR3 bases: TGTGCCAGCAGCCACGTGTCGCGTGAGCAGTACTTC. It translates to CASSHVSREQYF.

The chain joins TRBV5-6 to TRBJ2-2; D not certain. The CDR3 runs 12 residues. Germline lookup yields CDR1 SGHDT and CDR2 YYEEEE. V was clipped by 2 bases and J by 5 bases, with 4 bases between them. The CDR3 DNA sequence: TGTGCCAGCAGCTTTAGGACCGGGGAGCTGTTTTTT. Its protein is CASSFRTGELFF.

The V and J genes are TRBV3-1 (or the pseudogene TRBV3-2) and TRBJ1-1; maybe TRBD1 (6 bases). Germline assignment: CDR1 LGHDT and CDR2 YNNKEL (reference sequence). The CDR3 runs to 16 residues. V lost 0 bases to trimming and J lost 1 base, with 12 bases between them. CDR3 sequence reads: CASSQEPGGGNTEAFF. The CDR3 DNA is TGTGCCAGCAGCCAAGAGCCTGGAGGGGGGAACACTGAAGCTTTCTTT.

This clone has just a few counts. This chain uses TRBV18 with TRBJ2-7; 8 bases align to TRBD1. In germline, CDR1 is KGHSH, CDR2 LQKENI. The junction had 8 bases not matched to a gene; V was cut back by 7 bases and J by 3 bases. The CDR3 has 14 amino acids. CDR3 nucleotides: TGTGCCAGCTACAATGATACAGGGGGCTACGAGCAGTACTTC. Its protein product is CASYNDTGGYEQYF.

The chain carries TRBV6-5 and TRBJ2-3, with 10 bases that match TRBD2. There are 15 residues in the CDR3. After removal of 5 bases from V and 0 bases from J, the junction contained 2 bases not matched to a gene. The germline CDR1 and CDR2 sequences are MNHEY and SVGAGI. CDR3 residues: CASSPLAGSTDTQYF. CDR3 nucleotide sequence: TGTGCCAGCAGTCCACTAGCGGGGAGCACAGATACGCAGTATTTT.

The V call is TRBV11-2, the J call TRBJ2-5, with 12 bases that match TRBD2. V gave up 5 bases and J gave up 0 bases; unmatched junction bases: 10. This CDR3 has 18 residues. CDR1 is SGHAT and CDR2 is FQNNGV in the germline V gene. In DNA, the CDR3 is TGTGCCAGCAGCCGGGGACGGCTAGCGGGGGGGTACCAAGAGACCCAGTACTTC. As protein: CASSRGRLAGGYQETQYF.

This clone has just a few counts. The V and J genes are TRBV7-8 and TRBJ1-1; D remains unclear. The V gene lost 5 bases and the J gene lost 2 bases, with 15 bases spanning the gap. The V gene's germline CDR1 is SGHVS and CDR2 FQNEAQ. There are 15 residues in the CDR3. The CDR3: CASSLDRTVNTEAFF. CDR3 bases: TGTGCCAGCAGCCTCGACCGGACGGTCAACACTGAAGCTTTCTTT.

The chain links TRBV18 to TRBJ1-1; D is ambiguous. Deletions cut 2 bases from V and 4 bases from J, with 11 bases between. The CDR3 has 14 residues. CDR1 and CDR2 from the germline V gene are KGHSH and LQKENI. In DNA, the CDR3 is TGTGCCAGCTCACCAGCTTCAACGGGCACTGAAGCTTTCTTT. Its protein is CASSPASTGTEAFF.

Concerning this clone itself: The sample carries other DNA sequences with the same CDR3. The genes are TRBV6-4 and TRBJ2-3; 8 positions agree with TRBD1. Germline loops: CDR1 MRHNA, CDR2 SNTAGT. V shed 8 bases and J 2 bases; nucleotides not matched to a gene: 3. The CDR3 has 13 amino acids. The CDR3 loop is CASGTGHTDTQYF. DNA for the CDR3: TGTGCCAGCGGGACAGGTCACACAGATACGCAGTATTTT.

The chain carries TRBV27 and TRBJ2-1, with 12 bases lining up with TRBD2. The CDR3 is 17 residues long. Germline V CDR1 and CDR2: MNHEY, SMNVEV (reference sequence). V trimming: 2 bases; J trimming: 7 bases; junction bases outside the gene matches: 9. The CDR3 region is CASSLPRTSGDVNEQFF. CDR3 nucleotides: TGTGCCAGCAGTTTACCTAGGACTAGCGGGGATGTTAATGAGCAGTTCTTC.

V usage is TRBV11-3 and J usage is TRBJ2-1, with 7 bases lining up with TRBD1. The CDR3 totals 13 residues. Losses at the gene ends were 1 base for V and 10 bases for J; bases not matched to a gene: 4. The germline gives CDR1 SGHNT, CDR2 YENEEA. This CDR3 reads CASSLVRDSEQFF. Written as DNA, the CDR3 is TGTGCCAGCAGCTTAGTCAGGGACAGCGAGCAGTTCTTC.

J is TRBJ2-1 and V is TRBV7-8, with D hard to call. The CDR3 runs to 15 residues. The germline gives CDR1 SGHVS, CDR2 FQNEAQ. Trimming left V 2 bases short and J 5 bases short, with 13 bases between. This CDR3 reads CASSLRPEDNNEQFF. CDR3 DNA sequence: TGTGCCAGCAGCTTAAGACCAGAAGATAACAATGAGCAGTTCTTC.

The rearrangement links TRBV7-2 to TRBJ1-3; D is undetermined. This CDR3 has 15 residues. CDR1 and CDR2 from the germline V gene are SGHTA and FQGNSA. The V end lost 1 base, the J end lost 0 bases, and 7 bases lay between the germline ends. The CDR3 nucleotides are TGTGCCAGCAGCTTAGTGGGAGGCTCTGGAAACACCATATATTTT. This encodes CASSLVGGSGNTIYF.

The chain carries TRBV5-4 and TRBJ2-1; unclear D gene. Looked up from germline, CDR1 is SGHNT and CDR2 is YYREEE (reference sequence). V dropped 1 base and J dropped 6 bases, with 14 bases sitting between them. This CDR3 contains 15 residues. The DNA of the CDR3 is TGTGCCAGCAGCTTGTTTCCCGTCCATATCAATGAGCAGTTCTTC. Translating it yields CASSLFPVHINEQFF. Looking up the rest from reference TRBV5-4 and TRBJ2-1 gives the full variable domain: ETGVTQSPTHLIKTRGQQVTLRCSSQSGHNTVSWYQQALGQGPQFIFQYYREEENGRGNFPPRFSGLQFPNYSSELNVNALELDDSALYLCASSLFPVHINEQFFGPGTRLTVL.

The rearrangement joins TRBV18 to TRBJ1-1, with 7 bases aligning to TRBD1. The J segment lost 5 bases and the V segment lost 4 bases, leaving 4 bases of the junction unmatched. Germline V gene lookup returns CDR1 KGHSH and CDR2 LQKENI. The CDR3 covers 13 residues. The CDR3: CASSQGQNTEAFF. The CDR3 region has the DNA TGTGCCAGCTCACAGGGACAGAATACTGAAGCTTTCTTT. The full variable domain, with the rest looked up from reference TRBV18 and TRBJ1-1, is NAGVMQNPRHLVRRRGQEARLRCSPMKGHSHVYWYRQLPEEGLKFMVYLQKENIIDESGMPKERFSAEFPKEGPSILRIQQVVRGDSAAYFCASSQGQNTEAFFGQGTRLTVV.

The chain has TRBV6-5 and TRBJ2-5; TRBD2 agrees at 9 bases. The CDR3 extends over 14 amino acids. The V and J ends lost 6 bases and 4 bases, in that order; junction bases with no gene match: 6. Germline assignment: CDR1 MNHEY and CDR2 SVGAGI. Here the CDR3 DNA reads TGTGCCAGCAGGGGCAGTAGCGGGAGAGAGACCCAGTACTTC. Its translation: CASRGSSGRETQYF.

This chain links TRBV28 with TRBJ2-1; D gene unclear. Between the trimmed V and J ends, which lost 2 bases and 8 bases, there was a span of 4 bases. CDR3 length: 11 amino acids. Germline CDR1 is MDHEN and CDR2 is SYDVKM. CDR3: CASSLRDEQFF. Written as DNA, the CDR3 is TGTGCCAGCAGTTTACGCGATGAGCAGTTCTTC.

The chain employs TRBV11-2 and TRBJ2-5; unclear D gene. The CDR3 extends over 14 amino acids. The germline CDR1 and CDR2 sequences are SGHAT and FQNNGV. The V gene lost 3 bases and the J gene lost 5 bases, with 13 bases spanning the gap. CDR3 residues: CASSFSRGYETQYF. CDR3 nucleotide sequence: TGTGCCAGCAGCTTTAGTCGTGGATACGAGACCCAGTACTTC. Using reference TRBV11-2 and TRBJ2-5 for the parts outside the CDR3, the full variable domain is EAGVAQSPRYKIIEKRQSVAFWCNPISGHATLYWYQQILGQGPKLLIQFQNNGVVDDSQLPKDRFSAERLKGVDSTLKIQPAKLEDSAVYLCASSFSRGYETQYFGPGTRLLVL.

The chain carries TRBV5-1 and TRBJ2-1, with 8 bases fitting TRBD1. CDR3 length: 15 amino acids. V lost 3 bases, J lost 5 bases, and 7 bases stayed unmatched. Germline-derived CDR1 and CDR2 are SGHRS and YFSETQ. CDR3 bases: TGCGCCAGCAGCTACCCCGGACAGGGCCACAATGAGCAGTTCTTC. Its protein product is CASSYPGQGHNEQFF. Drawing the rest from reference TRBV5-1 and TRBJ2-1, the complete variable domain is KAGVTQTPRYLIKTRGQQVTLSCSPISGHRSVSWYQQTPGQGLQFLFEYFSETQRNKGNFPGRFSGRQFSNSRSEMNVSTLELGDSALYLCASSYPGQGHNEQFFGPGTRLTVL.

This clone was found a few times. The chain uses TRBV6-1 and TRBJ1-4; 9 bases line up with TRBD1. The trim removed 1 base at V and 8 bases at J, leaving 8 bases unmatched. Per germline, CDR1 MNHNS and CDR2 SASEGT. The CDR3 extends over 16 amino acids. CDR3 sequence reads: CASSEGEGTGIEKLFF. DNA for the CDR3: TGTGCCAGCAGTGAAGGGGAAGGGACAGGGATCGAAAAACTGTTTTTT.

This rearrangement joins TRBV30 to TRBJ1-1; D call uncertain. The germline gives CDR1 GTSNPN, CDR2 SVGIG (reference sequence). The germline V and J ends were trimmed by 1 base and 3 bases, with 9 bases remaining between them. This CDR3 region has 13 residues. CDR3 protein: CAWSARVDTEAFF. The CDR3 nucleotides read TGTGCCTGGAGTGCCCGGGTGGACACTGAAGCTTTCTTT.